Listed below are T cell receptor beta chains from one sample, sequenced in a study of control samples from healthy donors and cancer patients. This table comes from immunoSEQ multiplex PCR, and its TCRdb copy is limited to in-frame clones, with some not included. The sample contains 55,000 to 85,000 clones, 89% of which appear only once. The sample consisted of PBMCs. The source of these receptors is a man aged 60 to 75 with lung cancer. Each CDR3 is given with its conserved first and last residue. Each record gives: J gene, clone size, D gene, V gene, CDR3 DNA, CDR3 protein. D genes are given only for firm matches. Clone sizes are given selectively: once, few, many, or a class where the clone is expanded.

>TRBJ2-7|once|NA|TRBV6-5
TGTGCCAGCAGTCGCGTGGTATTACCCTACGAGCAGTACTTC
CASSRVVLPYEQYF
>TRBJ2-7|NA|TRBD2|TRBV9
TGTGCCAGCAGCGCGGGGGGTAGCTCCTACGAGCAGTACTTC
CASSAGGSSYEQYF
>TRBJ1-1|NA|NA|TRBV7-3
TGTGCCAGCAGCTTATATGGGGCGAACACTGAAGCTTTCTTT
CASSLYGANTEAFF
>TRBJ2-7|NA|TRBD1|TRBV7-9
TGTGCCAGCAGCTTACCAGGGGGCACCTACGAGCAGTACTTC
CASSLPGGTYEQYF
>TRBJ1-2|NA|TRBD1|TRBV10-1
TGCGCCAGCAGTGCCTCCGGGACAGGGCATGGCTACACCTTC
CASSASGTGHGYTF
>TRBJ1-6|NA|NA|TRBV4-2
TGTGCCAGCAGCCAAGATCCGGAGGGAAATTCACCCCTCCACTTT
CASSQDPEGNSPLHF
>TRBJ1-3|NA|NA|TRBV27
TGTGCCAGCAAGGGATGGTCTGGAAACACCATATATTTT
CASKGWSGNTIYF
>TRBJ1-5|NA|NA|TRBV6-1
TGTGCCAGCAGTGAAAGGGGCAATCAGCCCCAGCATTTT
CASSERGNQPQHF
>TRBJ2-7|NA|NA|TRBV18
TGTGCCAGCTCGTACAGGGCGATTCACGACAGTGAGTTGAACGAGCAGTACTTC
CASSYRAIHDSELNEQYF
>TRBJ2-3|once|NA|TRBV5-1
TGCGCCAGCAGCCCACAGGTGGGGGCCGGCACAGATACGCAGTATTTT
CASSPQVGAGTDTQYF
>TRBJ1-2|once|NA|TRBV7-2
TGTGCCAGCAGCTTTGGGTTGGGTGAGGGCTACACCTTC
CASSFGLGEGYTF
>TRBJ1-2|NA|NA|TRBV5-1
TGCGCCAGCAGCTCACGGACAGAAGGCTACACCTTC
CASSSRTEGYTF
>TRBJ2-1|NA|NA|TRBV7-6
TGTGCCAGCAGCACCCTCGGGGCAGCCGTGGGAGGTGAGCAGTTCTTC
CASSTLGAAVGGEQFF
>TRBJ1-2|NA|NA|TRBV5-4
TGTGCCAGCAGCGGCGCAACTACAGGGATGCTCAACTATGGCTACACCTTC
CASSGATTGMLNYGYTF
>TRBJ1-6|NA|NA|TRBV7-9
TGTGCCAGCAGGCCGGGGACCTACTCACCCCTCCACTTT
CASRPGTYSPLHF
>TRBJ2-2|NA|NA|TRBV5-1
TGCGCCAGCAGCTTGCTACTAGACCTTTCCGGCGGCGGGGAGCTGTTTTTT
CASSLLLDLSGGGELFF